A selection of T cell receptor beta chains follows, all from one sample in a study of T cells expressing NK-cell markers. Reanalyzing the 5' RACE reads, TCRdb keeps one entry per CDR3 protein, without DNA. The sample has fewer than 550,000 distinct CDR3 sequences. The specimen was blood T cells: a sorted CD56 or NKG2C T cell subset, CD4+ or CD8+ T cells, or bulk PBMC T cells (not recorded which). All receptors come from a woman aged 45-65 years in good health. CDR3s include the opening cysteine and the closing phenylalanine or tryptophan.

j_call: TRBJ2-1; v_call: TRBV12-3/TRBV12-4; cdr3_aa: CASSPEGDEQFF
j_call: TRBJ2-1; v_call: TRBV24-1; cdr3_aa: CATSDDRSSGSYEQFF
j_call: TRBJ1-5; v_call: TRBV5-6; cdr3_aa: CASSRRGPSQPQHF
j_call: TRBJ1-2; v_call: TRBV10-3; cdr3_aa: CAIKTGSNGYTF
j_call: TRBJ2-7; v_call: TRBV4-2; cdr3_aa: CASSQDATGGIYEQYF
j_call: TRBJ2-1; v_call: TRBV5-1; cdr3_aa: CASSLELGMGNEQFF
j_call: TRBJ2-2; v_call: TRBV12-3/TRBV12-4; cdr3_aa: CASSRGTLGNTGELFF
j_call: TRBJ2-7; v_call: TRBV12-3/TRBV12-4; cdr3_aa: CASSSGLAGDLYEQYF
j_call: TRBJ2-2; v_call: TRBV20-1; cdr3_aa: CSARVRGKRGTGELFF
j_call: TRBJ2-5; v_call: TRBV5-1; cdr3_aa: CASSRGQMETQYF
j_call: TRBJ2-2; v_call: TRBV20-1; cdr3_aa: CSASPRTGPNTGELFF
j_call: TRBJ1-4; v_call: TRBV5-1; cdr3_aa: CASSLLFGQVNEKLFF
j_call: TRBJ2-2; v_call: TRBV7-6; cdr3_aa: CASSFEAPGRGALSGELFF
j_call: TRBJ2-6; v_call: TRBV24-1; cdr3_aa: CATSGLRSSGANVLTF
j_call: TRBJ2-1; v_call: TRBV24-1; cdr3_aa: CATSDPGVGLAGITSYNEQFF
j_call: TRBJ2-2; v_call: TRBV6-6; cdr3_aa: CASSYILTGELFF
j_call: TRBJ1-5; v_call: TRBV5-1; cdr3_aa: CASSLTGGRNQPQHF
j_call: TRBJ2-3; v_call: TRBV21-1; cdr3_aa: CASSNGGTSLYTDTQYF
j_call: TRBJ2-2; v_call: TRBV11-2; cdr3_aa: CASSLDPSGVDTGELFF
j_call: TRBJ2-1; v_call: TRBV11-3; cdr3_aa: CASSLGAAGSYNEQFF
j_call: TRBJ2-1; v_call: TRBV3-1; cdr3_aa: CASSTPRGGPRSYNEQFF
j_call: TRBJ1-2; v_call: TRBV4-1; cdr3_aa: CASSQDREVTF
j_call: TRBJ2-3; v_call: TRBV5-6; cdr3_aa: CASSLESDTQYF
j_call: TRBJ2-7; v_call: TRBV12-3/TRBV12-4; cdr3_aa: CASKSSGRWYEQYF
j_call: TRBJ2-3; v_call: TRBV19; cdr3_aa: CASSTNSGGDTQYF
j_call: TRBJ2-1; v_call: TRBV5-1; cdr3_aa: CASSAGGGRGIYNEQFF
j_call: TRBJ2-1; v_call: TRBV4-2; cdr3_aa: CASSQDRNGLRLPQYNEQFF
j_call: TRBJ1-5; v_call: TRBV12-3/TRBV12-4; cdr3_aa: CASREARLDQPQHF
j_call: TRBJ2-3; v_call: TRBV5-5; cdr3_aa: CASSLAVRSTDTQYF
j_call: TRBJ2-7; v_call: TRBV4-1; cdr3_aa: CASSQGDSGSKQYF
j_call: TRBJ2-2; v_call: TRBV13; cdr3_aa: CASSWGRPHGELFF
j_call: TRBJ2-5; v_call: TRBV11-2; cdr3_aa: CASSPGQGAKETQYF
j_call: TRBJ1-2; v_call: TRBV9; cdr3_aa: CASTGTETDYGYTF
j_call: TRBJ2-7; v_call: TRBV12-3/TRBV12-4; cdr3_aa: CASGIPSGKLYEQYF
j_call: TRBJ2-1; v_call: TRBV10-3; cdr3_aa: CAISESPKAGSSYNEQFF
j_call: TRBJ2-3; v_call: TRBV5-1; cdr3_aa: CASSLQGTEPDTQYF
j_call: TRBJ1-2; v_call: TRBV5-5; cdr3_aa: CASSLMDRVEGGYTF
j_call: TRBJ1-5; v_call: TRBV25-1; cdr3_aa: CASSEFGQPQHF
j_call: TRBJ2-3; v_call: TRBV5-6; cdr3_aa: CASSWTSGRGTDTQYF
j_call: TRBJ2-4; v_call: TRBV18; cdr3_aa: CASSSQGGQYF
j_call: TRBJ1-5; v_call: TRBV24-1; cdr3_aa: CATKRGQPQHF